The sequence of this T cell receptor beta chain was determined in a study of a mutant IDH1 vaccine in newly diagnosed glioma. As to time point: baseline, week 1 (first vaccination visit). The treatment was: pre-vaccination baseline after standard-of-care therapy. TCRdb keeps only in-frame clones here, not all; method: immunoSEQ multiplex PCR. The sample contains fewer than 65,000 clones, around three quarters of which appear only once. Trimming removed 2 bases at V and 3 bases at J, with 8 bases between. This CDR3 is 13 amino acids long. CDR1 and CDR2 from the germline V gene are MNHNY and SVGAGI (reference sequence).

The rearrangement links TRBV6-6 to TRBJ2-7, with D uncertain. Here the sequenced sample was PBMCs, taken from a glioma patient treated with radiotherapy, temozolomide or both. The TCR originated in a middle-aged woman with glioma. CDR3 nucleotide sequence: TGTGCCAGCAGTTACGGGCAGTACTACGAGCAGTACTTC. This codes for CASSYGQYYEQYF.